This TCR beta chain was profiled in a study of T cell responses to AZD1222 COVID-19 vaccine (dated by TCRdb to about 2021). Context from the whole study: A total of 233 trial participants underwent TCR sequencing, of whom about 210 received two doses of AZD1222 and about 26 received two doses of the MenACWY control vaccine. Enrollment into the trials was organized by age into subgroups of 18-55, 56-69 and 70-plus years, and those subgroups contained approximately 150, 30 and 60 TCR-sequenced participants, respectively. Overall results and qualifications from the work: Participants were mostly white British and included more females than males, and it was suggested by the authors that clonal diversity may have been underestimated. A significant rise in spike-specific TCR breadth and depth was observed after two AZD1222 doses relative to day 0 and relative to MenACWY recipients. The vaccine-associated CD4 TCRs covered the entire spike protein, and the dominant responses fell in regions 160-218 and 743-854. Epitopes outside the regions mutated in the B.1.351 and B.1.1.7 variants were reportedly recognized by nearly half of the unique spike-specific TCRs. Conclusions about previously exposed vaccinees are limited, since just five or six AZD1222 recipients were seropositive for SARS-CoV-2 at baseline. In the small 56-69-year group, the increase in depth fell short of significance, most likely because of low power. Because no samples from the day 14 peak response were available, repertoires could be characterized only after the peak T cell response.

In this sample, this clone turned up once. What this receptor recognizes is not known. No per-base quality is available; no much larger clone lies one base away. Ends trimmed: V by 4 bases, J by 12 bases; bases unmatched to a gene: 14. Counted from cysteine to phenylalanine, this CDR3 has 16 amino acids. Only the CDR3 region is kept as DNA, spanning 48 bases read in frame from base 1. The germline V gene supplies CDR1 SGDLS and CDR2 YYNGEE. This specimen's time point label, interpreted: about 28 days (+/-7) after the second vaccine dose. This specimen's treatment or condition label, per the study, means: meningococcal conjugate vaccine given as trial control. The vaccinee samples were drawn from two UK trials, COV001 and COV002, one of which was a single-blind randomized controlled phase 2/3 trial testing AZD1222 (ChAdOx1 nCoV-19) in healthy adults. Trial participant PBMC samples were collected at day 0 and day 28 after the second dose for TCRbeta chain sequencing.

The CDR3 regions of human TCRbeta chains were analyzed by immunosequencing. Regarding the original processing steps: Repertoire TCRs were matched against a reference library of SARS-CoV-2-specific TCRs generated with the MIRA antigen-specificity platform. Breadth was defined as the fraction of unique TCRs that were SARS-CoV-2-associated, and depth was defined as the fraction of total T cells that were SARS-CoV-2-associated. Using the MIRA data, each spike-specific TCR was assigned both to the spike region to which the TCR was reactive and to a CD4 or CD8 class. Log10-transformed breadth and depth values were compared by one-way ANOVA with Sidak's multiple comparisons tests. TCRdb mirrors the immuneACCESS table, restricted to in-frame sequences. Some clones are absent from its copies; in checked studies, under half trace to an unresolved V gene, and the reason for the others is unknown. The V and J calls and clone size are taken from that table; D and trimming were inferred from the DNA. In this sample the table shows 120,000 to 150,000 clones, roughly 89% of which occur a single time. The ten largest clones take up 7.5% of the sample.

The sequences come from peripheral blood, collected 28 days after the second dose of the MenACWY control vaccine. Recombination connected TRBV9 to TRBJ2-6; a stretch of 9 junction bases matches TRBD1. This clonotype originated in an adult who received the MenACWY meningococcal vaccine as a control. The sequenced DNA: TGTGCCAGCAGCTTATTAACAGGGGGCCGATTGGGCGTCCTGACTTTC. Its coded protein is CASSLLTGGRLGVLTF.